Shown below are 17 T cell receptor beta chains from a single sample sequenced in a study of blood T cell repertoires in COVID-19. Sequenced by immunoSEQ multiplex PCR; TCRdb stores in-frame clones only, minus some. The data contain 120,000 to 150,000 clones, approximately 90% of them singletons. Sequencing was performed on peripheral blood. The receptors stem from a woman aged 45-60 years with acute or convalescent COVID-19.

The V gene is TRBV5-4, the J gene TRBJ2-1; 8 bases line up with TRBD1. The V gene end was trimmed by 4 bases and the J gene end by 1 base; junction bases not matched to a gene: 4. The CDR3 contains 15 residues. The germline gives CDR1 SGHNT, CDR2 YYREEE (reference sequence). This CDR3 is CASSGDRGSYNEQFF. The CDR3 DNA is TGTGCCAGCAGCGGTGACAGGGGTTCCTACAATGAGCAGTTCTTC.

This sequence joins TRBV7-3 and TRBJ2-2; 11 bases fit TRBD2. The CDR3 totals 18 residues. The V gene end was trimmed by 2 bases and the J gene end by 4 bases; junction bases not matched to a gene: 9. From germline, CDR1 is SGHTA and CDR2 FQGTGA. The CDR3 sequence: CASSLWIAGGPSTGELFF. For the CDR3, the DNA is TGTGCCAGCAGCTTATGGATAGCGGGAGGGCCTAGCACCGGGGAGCTGTTTTTT.

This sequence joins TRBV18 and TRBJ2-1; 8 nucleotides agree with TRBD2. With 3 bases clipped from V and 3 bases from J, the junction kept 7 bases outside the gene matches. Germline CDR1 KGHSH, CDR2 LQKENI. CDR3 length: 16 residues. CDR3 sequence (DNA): TGTGCCAGCTCACCCCTTTCGGGAGGGAACTACAATGAGCAGTTCTTC. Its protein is CASSPLSGGNYNEQFF.

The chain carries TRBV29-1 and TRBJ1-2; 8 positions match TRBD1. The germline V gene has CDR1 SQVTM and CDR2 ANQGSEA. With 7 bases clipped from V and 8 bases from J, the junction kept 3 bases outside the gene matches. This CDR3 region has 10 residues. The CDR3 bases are TGCAGCGGGACAGGGACCGGCTACACCTTC. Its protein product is CSGTGTGYTF.

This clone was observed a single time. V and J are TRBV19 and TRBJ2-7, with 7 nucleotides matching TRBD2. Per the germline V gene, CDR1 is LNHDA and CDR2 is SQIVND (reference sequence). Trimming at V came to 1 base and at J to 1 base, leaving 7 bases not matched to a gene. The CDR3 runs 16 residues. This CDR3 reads CASSIGGGRGSYEQYF. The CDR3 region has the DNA TGTGCCAGTAGTATAGGGGGAGGGCGAGGTTCCTACGAGCAGTACTTC.

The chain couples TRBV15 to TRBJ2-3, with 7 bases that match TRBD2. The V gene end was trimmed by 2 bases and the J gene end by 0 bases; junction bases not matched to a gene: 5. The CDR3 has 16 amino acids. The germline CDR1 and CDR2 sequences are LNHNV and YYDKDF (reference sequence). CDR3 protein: CATSRRGDLSTDTQYF. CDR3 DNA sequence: TGTGCCACCAGCAGACGGGGGGATCTTAGCACAGATACGCAGTATTTT.

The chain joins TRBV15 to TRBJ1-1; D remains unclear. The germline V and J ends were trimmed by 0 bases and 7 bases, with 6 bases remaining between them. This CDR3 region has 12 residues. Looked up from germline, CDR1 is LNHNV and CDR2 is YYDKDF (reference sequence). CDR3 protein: CATSRDWSEAFF. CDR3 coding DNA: TGTGCCACCAGCAGAGATTGGAGTGAAGCTTTCTTT.

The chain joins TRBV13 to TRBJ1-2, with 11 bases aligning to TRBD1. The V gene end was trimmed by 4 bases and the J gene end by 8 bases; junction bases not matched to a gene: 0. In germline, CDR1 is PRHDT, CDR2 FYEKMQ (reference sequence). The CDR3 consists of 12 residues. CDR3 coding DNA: TGTGCCAGCAGCTGGACAGGGGGCGGCTACACCTTC. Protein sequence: CASSWTGGGYTF.

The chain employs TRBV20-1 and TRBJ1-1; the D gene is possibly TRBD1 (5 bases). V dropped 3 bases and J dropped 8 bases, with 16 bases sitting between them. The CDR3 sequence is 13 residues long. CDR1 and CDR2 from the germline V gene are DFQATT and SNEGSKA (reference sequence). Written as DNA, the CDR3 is TGCAGTGCTAGTCGCACAGGTCCGCAGGAAGCTTTCTTT. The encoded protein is CSASRTGPQEAFF.

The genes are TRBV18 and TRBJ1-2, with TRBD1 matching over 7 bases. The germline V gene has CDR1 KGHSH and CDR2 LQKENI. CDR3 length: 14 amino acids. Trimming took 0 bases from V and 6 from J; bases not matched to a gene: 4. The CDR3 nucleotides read TGTGCCAGCTCACCACCGGGGGACAGCAATGGCTACACCTTC. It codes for CASSPPGDSNGYTF. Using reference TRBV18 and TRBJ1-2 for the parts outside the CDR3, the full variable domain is NAGVMQNPRHLVRRRGQEARLRCSPMKGHSHVYWYRQLPEEGLKFMVYLQKENIIDESGMPKERFSAEFPKEGPSILRIQQVVRGDSAAYFCASSPPGDSNGYTFGSGTRLTVV.

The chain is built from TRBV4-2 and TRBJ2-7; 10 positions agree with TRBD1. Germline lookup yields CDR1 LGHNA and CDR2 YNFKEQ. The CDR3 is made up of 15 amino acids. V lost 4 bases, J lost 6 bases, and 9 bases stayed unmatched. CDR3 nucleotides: TGTGCCAGCAGCCTCAGACAGGGGGCGCAGTCCGAGCAGTACTTC. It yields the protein CASSLRQGAQSEQYF.

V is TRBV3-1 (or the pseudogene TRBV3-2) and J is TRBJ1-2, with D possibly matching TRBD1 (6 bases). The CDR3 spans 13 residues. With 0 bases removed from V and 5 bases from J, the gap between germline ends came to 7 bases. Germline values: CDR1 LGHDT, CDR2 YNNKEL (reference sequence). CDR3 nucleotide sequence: TGTGCCAGCAGCCAAGACCAGGGGTATGGCTACACCTTC. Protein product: CASSQDQGYGYTF.

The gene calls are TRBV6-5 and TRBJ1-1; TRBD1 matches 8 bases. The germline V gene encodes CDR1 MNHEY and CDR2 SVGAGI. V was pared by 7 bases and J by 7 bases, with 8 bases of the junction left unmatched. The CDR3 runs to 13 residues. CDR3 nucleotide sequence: TGTGCCAGCACCCCGGACAGGGCGGGTGAAGCTTTCTTT. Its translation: CASTPDRAGEAFF.

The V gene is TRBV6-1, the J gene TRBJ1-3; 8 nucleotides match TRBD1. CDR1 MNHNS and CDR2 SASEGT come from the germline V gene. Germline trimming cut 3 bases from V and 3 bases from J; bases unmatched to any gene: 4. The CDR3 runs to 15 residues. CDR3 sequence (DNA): TGTGCCAGCAGTGAGGACAGGGTAGTTGGAAACACCATATATTTT. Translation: CASSEDRVVGNTIYF.

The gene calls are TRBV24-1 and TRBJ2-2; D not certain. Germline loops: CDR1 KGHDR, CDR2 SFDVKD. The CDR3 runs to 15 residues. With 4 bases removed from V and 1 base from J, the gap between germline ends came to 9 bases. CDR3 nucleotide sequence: TGTGCCACCAGTGACACCCTAATGAACACCGGGGAGCTGTTTTTT. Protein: CATSDTLMNTGELFF.

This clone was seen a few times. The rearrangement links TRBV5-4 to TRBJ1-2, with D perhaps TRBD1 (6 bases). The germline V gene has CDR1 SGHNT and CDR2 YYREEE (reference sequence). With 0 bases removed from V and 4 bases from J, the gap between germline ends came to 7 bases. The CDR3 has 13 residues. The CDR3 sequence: CASSLVGGYGYTF. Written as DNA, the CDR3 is TGTGCCAGCAGCTTGGTAGGGGGCTATGGCTACACCTTC.

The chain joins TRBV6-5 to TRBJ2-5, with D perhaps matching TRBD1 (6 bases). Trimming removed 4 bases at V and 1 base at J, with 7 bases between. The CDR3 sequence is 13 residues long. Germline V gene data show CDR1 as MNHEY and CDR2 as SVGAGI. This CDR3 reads CASSLQGQETQYF. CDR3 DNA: TGTGCCAGCAGTTTACAGGGCCAAGAGACCCAGTACTTC.